The 26 T cell receptor beta chains reported below all come from one sample, sequenced in a study of blood T cell repertoires in COVID-19. Produced via immunoSEQ multiplex PCR; TCRdb's table is partial and in-frame only. The data hold approximately 180,000 clones, with roughly 85% observed a single time. Source material: peripheral blood. The origin of the receptors is a human donor with active or convalescent COVID-19. The donor label of this sample is uncertain.

The V and J genes are TRBV7-2 and TRBJ2-3; possibly TRBD2 for D (6 bases). The CDR3 loop spans 16 amino acids. V gave up 5 bases and J gave up 2 bases, with 17 bases separating them. Germline CDR1 is SGHTA and CDR2 is FQGNSA. In nucleotides, the CDR3 is TGTGCCAGCAGCCCCCGCTGGAGCGGGCCCACAGATACGCAGTATTTT. Residues: CASSPRWSGPTDTQYF.

The genes are TRBV14 and TRBJ2-2; D may be TRBD1 (5 bases). The CDR3 is 14 residues long. V lost 6 bases to trimming and J lost 4 bases, with 12 bases between them. Germline V gene sequence: CDR1 SGHDN, CDR2 FVKESK. The CDR3 loop is CASSTRARTGELFF. The CDR3 region has the DNA TGTGCCAGCAGTACCAGGGCTCGCACCGGGGAGCTGTTTTTT. Using reference TRBV14 and TRBJ2-2 for the parts outside the CDR3, the full variable domain is EAGVTQFPSHSVIEKGQTVTLRCDPISGHDNLYWYRRVMGKEIKFLLHFVKESKQDESGMPNNRFLAERTGGTYSTLKVQPAELEDSGVYFCASSTRARTGELFFGEGSRLTVL.

V and J are TRBV7-9 and TRBJ1-2; possible D gene TRBD1, 6 bases. Trimming removed 1 base at V and 3 bases at J, with 12 bases between. From germline, CDR1 is SEHNR and CDR2 FQNEAQ (reference sequence). This CDR3 region has 15 residues. The CDR3 nucleotides read TGTGCCAGCAGCTTAGGTGGGGGCCCTGACTATGGCTACACCTTC. As protein: CASSLGGGPDYGYTF.

The genes are TRBV7-9 and TRBJ2-5, with D maybe TRBD1 (5 bases). The germline V gene encodes CDR1 SEHNR and CDR2 FQNEAQ (reference sequence). The CDR3 spans 14 residues. Trimming took off 5 bases at V and 9 bases at J, with 19 bases between the two ends. CDR3 sequence: CASSAPDGQGAQYF. The CDR3 region has the DNA TGTGCCAGCAGCGCCCCGGACGGCCAAGGGGCCCAGTACTTC.

The chain carries TRBV5-1 and TRBJ1-4; no definite D call. The CDR3 runs to 13 residues. Germline-derived CDR1 and CDR2 are SGHRS and YFSETQ. The ends were cut back, 5 bases at V and 6 bases at J, with 11 bases in the middle. The CDR3 spells CASSRVIDEKLFF. CDR3 sequence (DNA): TGCGCCAGCAGTCGGGTCATCGATGAAAAACTGTTTTTT.

The gene calls are TRBV4-1 and TRBJ2-7; TRBD2 matches at 10 bases. V was clipped by 4 bases and J by 2 bases; unmatched bases: 8. Germline lookup yields CDR1 MGHRA and CDR2 YSYEKL. The CDR3 has 16 amino acids. CDR3 region: CASSPQIAGGPYEQYF. For the CDR3, the DNA is TGCGCCAGCAGCCCTCAGATAGCGGGAGGCCCCTACGAGCAGTACTTC.

There are a few counts of this clone. This rearrangement joins TRBV12-3 or TRBV12-4 to TRBJ2-1; 7 nucleotides match TRBD2. This CDR3 comprises 13 residues. Trimming at V came to 7 bases and at J to 12 bases, leaving 12 bases not matched to a gene. The CDR3 nucleotides read TGTGCCAGCACTTTTGGGAGGGAGGCCAGGCAGTTCTTC. Its translation is CASTFGREARQFF.

The chain carries TRBV11-2 and TRBJ2-2; no clear D gene. The CDR3 has 14 residues. Germline-derived CDR1 and CDR2 are SGHAT and FQNNGV. Trimming pared 0 bases from V and 5 bases from J, leaving 7 bases between. CDR3 bases: TGTGCCAGCAGCTTAGATTGGCAGACCGGGGAGCTGTTTTTT. Translating gives CASSLDWQTGELFF. The variable domain in full, completed from reference TRBV11-2 and TRBJ2-2, reads EAGVAQSPRYKIIEKRQSVAFWCNPISGHATLYWYQQILGQGPKLLIQFQNNGVVDDSQLPKDRFSAERLKGVDSTLKIQPAKLEDSAVYLCASSLDWQTGELFFGEGSRLTVL.

This chain connects TRBV5-1 to TRBJ2-5; 12 bases map to TRBD2. The CDR3 runs to 16 residues. Germline lookup yields CDR1 SGHRS and CDR2 YFSETQ. V shed 3 bases, J shed 7 bases, and the junction held 10 bases outside the gene matches. The CDR3 nucleotides are TGCGCCAGCAGCTCCGTCACTAGCGGGGGGACCGGGACCCAGTACTTC. Amino acid sequence: CASSSVTSGGTGTQYF.

The chain links TRBV18 to TRBJ2-5; D may be TRBD2 (5 bases). CDR3 length: 14 amino acids. V lost 6 bases and J 4 bases, leaving 15 bases between the germline ends. The V gene's germline CDR1 is KGHSH and CDR2 LQKENI. The CDR3 DNA follows: TGTGCCAGCTCCCCGACGGGGTTCGGAGAGACCCAGTACTTC. It translates to CASSPTGFGETQYF.

The J gene is TRBJ2-5, the V gene TRBV11-1; no clear D gene. V was clipped by 5 bases and J by 1 base, with 11 bases between them. CDR1 SGHAT and CDR2 FQDESV come from the germline V gene (reference sequence). This CDR3 contains 14 residues. CDR3 coding DNA: TGTGCCAGCAGCCGAACAGAGTTCCAAGAGACCCAGTACTTC. Protein sequence: CASSRTEFQETQYF.

The V and J genes are TRBV6-5 and TRBJ1-5, with D possibly TRBD1 on 6 matching bases. Deletions cut 6 bases from V and 2 bases from J, with 14 bases between. The CDR3 runs to 15 residues. Germline V gene lookup returns CDR1 MNHEY and CDR2 SVGAGI. CDR3 nucleotide sequence: TGTGCCAGCAGCCAAGGGGGATATCGCAATCAGCCCCAGCATTTT. Translated, it gives CASSQGGYRNQPQHF.

This chain joins TRBV7-3 and TRBJ2-2; 10 bases match TRBD1. V lost 5 bases and J lost 4; bases outside the gene matches: 7. Germline V gives CDR1 SGHTA, CDR2 FQGTGA. The CDR3 totals 16 residues. CDR3 amino acids: CASSPQGQGVTGELFF. The CDR3 DNA reads TGTGCCAGCAGCCCCCAAGGACAGGGGGTCACCGGGGAGCTGTTTTTT.

This clone occurred once. CDR3 sequence reads: CASSPDGGTIFGELFF. The DNA for the CDR3 is TGCGCCAGCAGCCCTGACGGCGGGACTATTTTCGGGGAGCTGTTTTTT. The V gene is TRBV5-1, the J gene TRBJ2-2; TRBD2 aligns across 7 bases. The CDR3 length is 16 residues. V dropped 4 bases and J dropped 7; count of bases not matched to a gene: 13. CDR1 is SGHRS, CDR2 YFSETQ, per germline.

The rearrangement uses TRBV19 and TRBJ2-6; maybe TRBD1 (5 bases). Trimming shortened V by 8 bases and J by 0 bases, and 14 bases separated the two germline ends. Germline V gene data show CDR1 as LNHDA and CDR2 as SQIVND (reference sequence). CDR3 length: 16 residues. CDR3 in DNA: TGTGCCAGTCGGACAAAATCGGCCTCTGGGGCCAACGTCCTGACTTTC. Its translation is CASRTKSASGANVLTF.

This clone was counted once. J is TRBJ1-1 and V is TRBV29-1, with TRBD1 matching over 7 bases. The germline gives CDR1 SQVTM, CDR2 ANQGSEA. This CDR3 has 12 residues. V was pared by 6 bases and J by 4 bases, with 5 bases of the junction left unmatched. CDR3 nucleotides: TGCAGCGTCAACAGGGGCCCCACTGAAGCTTTCTTT. Its protein is CSVNRGPTEAFF.

The chain joins TRBV24-1 to TRBJ2-1, with 8 bases fitting TRBD1. The V gene's germline CDR1 is KGHDR and CDR2 SFDVKD. V gave up 1 base and J gave up 6 bases; unmatched junction bases: 4. The CDR3 spans 15 residues. CDR3 nucleotide sequence: TGTGCCACCAGTGATTTCCGCGGACAGGGCAATGAGCAGTTCTTC. Translated, it gives CATSDFRGQGNEQFF.

The V gene is TRBV7-3, the J gene TRBJ2-2; 8 bases are shared with TRBD2. Germline V CDR1 and CDR2: SGHTA, FQGTGA. J gave up 4 bases and V 5 bases, and 6 bases lay outside the gene matches. This CDR3 is built from 15 residues. The CDR3 here is CASSPGGGRTGELFF. The CDR3 bases are TGTGCCAGCAGCCCCGGGGGGGGTCGCACCGGGGAGCTGTTTTTT. Full variable domain (rest looked up from reference TRBV7-3 and TRBJ2-2): GAGVSQTPSNKVTEKGKYVELRCDPISGHTALYWYRQSLGQGPEFLIYFQGTGAADDSGLPNDRFFAVRPEGSVSTLKIQRTERGDSAVYLCASSPGGGRTGELFFGEGSRLTVL.

The gene calls are TRBV29-1 and TRBJ1-2, with 7 nucleotides matching TRBD1. Germline assignment: CDR1 SQVTM and CDR2 ANQGSEA. The CDR3 has 13 residues. Trimming removed 3 bases from V and 7 bases from J; junction bases left unmatched: 8. The CDR3 DNA reads TGCAGCGTTGAGGCTTGGACAGGAGTTGGCTACACCTTC. It encodes CSVEAWTGVGYTF.

V gene TRBV7-8 combines with J gene TRBJ2-7, with D possibly being TRBD1 (6 bases). The CDR3 is made up of 13 amino acids. Trimming pared 1 base from V and 2 bases from J, leaving 6 bases between. Germline CDR1 and CDR2: SGHVS and FQNEAQ. The CDR3 nucleotides are TGTGCCAGCAGCTTAGGGGGGCCCTACGAGCAGTACTTC. It is translated as CASSLGGPYEQYF.

This clone was counted a few times. The chain employs TRBV11-2 and TRBJ1-2; TRBD1 might be the D (6 bases). Between the trimmed V and J ends, which lost 0 bases and 4 bases, there was a span of 12 bases. Germline CDR1 reads SGHAT; CDR2 reads FQNNGV. The CDR3 consists of 15 residues. The CDR3 nucleotides are TGTGCCAGCAGCTTAGAGGGGGCTACGTTCTATGGCTACACCTTC. This encodes CASSLEGATFYGYTF.

The V gene is TRBV23-1, the J gene TRBJ2-1; a possible D gene is TRBD2 (6 bases). TRBV23-1 qualifies as an ORF whose function is uncertain. CDR3 length: 16 amino acids. The V end lost 1 base, the J end lost 0 bases, and 10 bases lay between the germline ends. In DNA, the CDR3 is TGCGCCAGCAGTCAATATAGCGGAAACTCCTACAATGAGCAGTTCTTC. Translation: CASSQYSGNSYNEQFF.

The chain carries TRBV3-1 (or the pseudogene TRBV3-2) and TRBJ1-1; TRBD1 matches at 8 bases. J lost 6 bases, V lost 5 bases, and 5 bases had no gene match. The germline V gene has CDR1 LGHDT and CDR2 YNNKEL (reference sequence). The CDR3 sequence is 13 residues long. CDR3 DNA: TGTGCCAGCAGCAAGGGACAGGTTTCTGAAGCTTTCTTT. This translates into CASSKGQVSEAFF.

There are a few counts of this clone. CDR3 sequence reads: CASSPNRDRNTGYTF. CDR3 bases: TGTGCCAGCAGCCCAAATCGGGATCGGAATACGGGCTACACCTTC. The chain couples TRBV5-4 to TRBJ1-2; D unclear. The V gene's germline CDR1 is SGHNT and CDR2 YYREEE (reference sequence). V was shortened by 4 bases and J by 8 bases, with 21 bases between the two germline ends. The CDR3 runs 15 residues.

The chain couples TRBV5-1 to TRBJ2-1; the D is unclear. Germline-derived CDR1 and CDR2 are SGHRS and YFSETQ. V lost 0 bases and J lost 6, with 10 bases in between. The CDR3 sequence is 14 residues long. The chain's CDR3 is CASSLDSSRNEQFF. DNA of the CDR3: TGCGCCAGCAGCTTGGACAGTTCGCGCAATGAGCAGTTCTTC. The full variable domain, completed using reference TRBV5-1 and TRBJ2-1, is KAGVTQTPRYLIKTRGQQVTLSCSPISGHRSVSWYQQTPGQGLQFLFEYFSETQRNKGNFPGRFSGRQFSNSRSEMNVSTLELGDSALYLCASSLDSSRNEQFFGPGTRLTVL.

The J gene is TRBJ1-2, the V gene TRBV5-8; TRBD1 is a possible D gene (5 bases). The V gene's germline CDR1 is SGHTS and CDR2 YDEGEE. The CDR3 totals 14 residues. The germline V and J ends were trimmed by 4 bases and 5 bases, with 15 bases remaining between them. The CDR3 DNA reads as TGTGCCAGCAGCCCAACAGGTTCTGTTTATGGCTACACCTTC. Its protein product is CASSPTGSVYGYTF.